These 27 T cell receptor beta chains share one sample of origin, sequenced in a study of human T cells and chemical hapten exposure (dated by TCRdb to the early 2020s). What the time point label conveys for this sample: pre-sensitization, week 0. According to the study, the label for this sample's treatment or condition signals: therapeutic diphenylcyclopropenone sensitization with weekly scalp DPC. Library construction relied on RACE. The sample was run on a NextSeq 500. TCRdb itself trimmed the public reads at Q25 with fastp, ran MiXCR and retained productive beta chains. Rows are unified per CDR3 protein, each entry keeping the most common DNA and genes. The sample profile shows about 80,000 distinct CDR3 sequences; 14% of them were found once. The top ten hold 4.6% of the sample. Source: whole blood, taken in connection with sensitization to the hapten diphenylcyclopropenone (DPC). The receptors were sampled from a woman aged 45-65 years with alopecia areata. Some clones in this sample may be carry-over from other donors' samples.

This clonotype was observed many times. This rearrangement joins TRBV4-1 to TRBJ2-5, with 7 positions matching TRBD1. With V trimmed by 0 bases and J by 5 bases, 6 bases remained unmatched. The length of the CDR3 is 15 residues. The germline V gene encodes CDR1 MGHRA and CDR2 YSYEKL. CDR3 region: CASSQEGQRRETQYF. In DNA, the CDR3 is TGCGCCAGCAGCCAAGAGGGACAGAGGAGGGAGACCCAGTACTTC.

The V and J genes are TRBV20-1 and TRBJ1-2, with D unresolved. The germline V gene encodes CDR1 DFQATT and CDR2 SNEGSKA (reference sequence). Trimming took 5 bases from V and 7 from J, leaving 14 bases between them. This CDR3 comprises 12 residues. The CDR3 DNA follows: TGCAGTGCTTTGCCCGGGGTCCTTGGCTACACCTTC. This translates into CSALPGVLGYTF.

This clonotype is judged medium-sized. The chain couples TRBV10-1 to TRBJ2-1; TRBD2 agrees at 9 bases. The V and J ends lost 3 bases and 5 bases, in that order; junction bases with no gene match: 8. Per germline, CDR1 WNHNN and CDR2 SYGVQD (reference sequence). The CDR3 contains 16 residues. The CDR3 sequence is CASSEIDSGSNNEQFF. In nucleotides, the CDR3 is TGCGCCAGCAGTGAAATTGATAGCGGGAGCAACAATGAGCAGTTCTTC.

A few counts support this clonotype. J is TRBJ2-1 and V is TRBV6-6; 9 nucleotides agree with TRBD1. V lost 7 bases and J lost 5; bases outside the gene matches: 9. This CDR3 comprises 15 residues. Germline V gene sequence: CDR1 MNHNY, CDR2 SVGAGI (reference sequence). In DNA, the CDR3 is TGTGCCAGCAAAAACCGGGGACAGGGCAACAATGAGCAGTTCTTC. This gives the protein CASKNRGQGNNEQFF.

The genes are TRBV5-4 and TRBJ2-7, with TRBD2 matching over 9 bases. Germline assignment: CDR1 SGHNT and CDR2 YYREEE (reference sequence). CDR3 length: 16 amino acids. Losses at the gene ends were 4 bases for V and 2 bases for J; bases not matched to a gene: 10. CDR3 nucleotides: TGTGCCAGCAGCCGACCCTTAGCGGGAGAAGCCTACGAGCAGTACTTC. Protein product: CASSRPLAGEAYEQYF.

The chain is built from TRBV19 and TRBJ1-3; 7 nucleotides agree with TRBD1. The CDR3 contains 13 residues. Germline CDR1 LNHDA, CDR2 SQIVND (reference sequence). Written as DNA, the CDR3 is TGTGTTACACAGGGGAACTCTGGAAACACCATATATTTT. It translates to CVTQGNSGNTIYF.

This chain connects TRBV18 to TRBJ2-1; 9 bases are shared with TRBD1. Looked up from germline, CDR1 is KGHSH and CDR2 is LQKENI. The CDR3 spans 16 residues. V was clipped by 2 bases and J by 6 bases; unmatched bases: 8. The CDR3 DNA is TGTGCCAGCTCACCAGGGACAGGGCTCCGGGGCAATGAGCAGTTCTTC. Translating it yields CASSPGTGLRGNEQFF.

In its sample, this clonotype was seen many times. The chain is built from TRBV6-6 and TRBJ1-4, with D perhaps matching TRBD1 (5 bases). Germline CDR1 and CDR2: MNHNY and SVGAGI (reference sequence). Trimming shortened V by 7 bases and J by 7 bases, and 16 bases separated the two germline ends. The CDR3 length is 14 residues. The chain's CDR3 is CASTKEGIGEKLFF. The CDR3 coding sequence is TGTGCCAGCACTAAAGAGGGGATCGGTGAAAAACTGTTTTTT.

This clonotype was seen a handful of times. This chain uses TRBV20-1 with TRBJ2-7; TRBD1 aligns across 8 bases. Germline CDR1 and CDR2: DFQATT and SNEGSKA (reference sequence). The V gene end was trimmed by 0 bases and the J gene end by 2 bases; junction bases not matched to a gene: 6. This CDR3 comprises 15 residues. The DNA for the CDR3 is TGCAGTGCTAGAGATCCTGGACAGGGACCCTACGAGCAGTACTTC. Protein sequence: CSARDPGQGPYEQYF.

V usage is TRBV20-1 and J usage is TRBJ1-5, with D tentatively TRBD1 (5 bases). The CDR3 contains 15 residues. Trimming left V 3 bases short and J 0 bases short, with 12 bases between. Germline CDR1 and CDR2: DFQATT and SNEGSKA (reference sequence). The CDR3 region has the DNA TGCAGTGCTAGTCTTTCGGGGCGTAGCAATCAGCCCCAGCATTTT. This translates into CSASLSGRSNQPQHF.

Only a few counts were recorded for this clonotype. V and J are TRBV20-1 and TRBJ2-7; 9 bases agree with TRBD2. Germline V gives CDR1 DFQATT, CDR2 SNEGSKA (reference sequence). This CDR3 comprises 14 residues. The ends lost 5 bases at V and 2 bases at J; junction bases unmatched: 7. Here the CDR3 reads CSALLAGNTYEQYF. The CDR3 nucleotides read TGCAGTGCTTTGCTAGCGGGGAACACCTACGAGCAGTACTTC.

CDR3 in DNA: TGTGCCAGCAGCCCACCTGGTCAGCCCCAGCATTTT. This encodes CASSPPGQPQHF. This rearrangement joins TRBV7-9 to TRBJ1-5; D gene unclear. CDR1 and CDR2 (germline): SEHNR, FQNEAQ (reference sequence). The V end was cut by 5 bases, the J end by 6 bases, with 8 bases between. The CDR3 has 12 amino acids.

This clonotype was observed a handful of times. This chain connects TRBV6-1 to TRBJ2-7; D call uncertain. The germline V gene encodes CDR1 MNHNS and CDR2 SASEGT. The CDR3 is 13 amino acids. With 7 bases removed from V and 6 bases from J, the gap between germline ends came to 16 bases. CDR3 DNA sequence: TGTGCCAGCATGCCCCGGACGCCTGCCGAGCAGTACTTC. Translation gives CASMPRTPAEQYF.

This clonotype was picked up a small number of times. V usage is TRBV28 and J usage is TRBJ1-5, with a possible D match to TRBD1 (5 bases). The CDR3 spans 14 residues. The ends were cut back, 6 bases at V and 3 bases at J, with 12 bases in the middle. Germline values: CDR1 MDHEN, CDR2 SYDVKM. This CDR3 is CASRDGRVNQPQHF. The CDR3 DNA is TGTGCCAGCAGAGACGGCAGGGTCAATCAGCCCCAGCATTTT. The full variable domain, its missing parts supplied by reference TRBV28 and TRBJ1-5, is DVKVTQSSRYLVKRTGEKVFLECVQDMDHENMFWYRQDPGLGLRLIYFSYDVKMKEKGDIPEGYSVSREKKERFSLILESASTNQTSMYLCASRDGRVNQPQHFGDGTRLSIL.

This chain's CDR3 is CSASGGLNQPQHF. CDR3 coding DNA: TGCAGTGCTAGTGGGGGGCTCAATCAGCCCCAGCATTTT. The gene calls are TRBV20-1 and TRBJ1-5; perhaps TRBD1 as D (6 bases). V shed 3 bases and J shed 3 bases, with 9 bases lying between them. The CDR3 is 13 residues long. Germline V gene data show CDR1 as DFQATT and CDR2 as SNEGSKA (reference sequence).

The chain is built from TRBV28 and TRBJ2-7; 8 positions match TRBD2. The V gene end was trimmed by 8 bases and the J gene end by 2 bases; junction bases not matched to a gene: 11. CDR1 is MDHEN, CDR2 SYDVKM, per germline. The CDR3 length is 15 residues. The CDR3 DNA follows: TGTGCCAGCCCATCAGGGGCGGGAGGCCCCTACGAGCAGTACTTC. Protein sequence: CASPSGAGGPYEQYF.

The chain employs TRBV12-3 or TRBV12-4 and TRBJ2-1; no definite D call. The V gene lost 8 bases and the J gene lost 5 bases, with 19 bases spanning the gap. The CDR3 length is 15 residues. The CDR3 DNA reads TGTGCCAGCTCAAATTCTTATGGCAGAAACAATGAGCAGTTCTTC. Its translation is CASSNSYGRNNEQFF.

This clonotype was observed a handful of times. The V call is TRBV11-2, the J call TRBJ2-3, with 9 bases matching TRBD1. CDR1 is SGHAT, CDR2 FQNNGV, per germline. The CDR3 spans 17 residues. V trimming: 2 bases; J trimming: 1 base; junction bases outside the gene matches: 7. This CDR3 is CASSLTGQGLGTDTQYF. The DNA of the CDR3 is TGTGCCAGCAGCTTAACGGGACAGGGCTTGGGCACAGATACGCAGTATTTT. Variable domain in full (rest from reference TRBV11-2 and TRBJ2-3): EAGVAQSPRYKIIEKRQSVAFWCNPISGHATLYWYQQILGQGPKLLIQFQNNGVVDDSQLPKDRFSAERLKGVDSTLKIQPAKLEDSAVYLCASSLTGQGLGTDTQYFGPGTRLTVL.

The gene calls are TRBV18 and TRBJ1-1; D not resolved. Trimming took off 1 base at V and 5 bases at J, with 8 bases between the two ends. Germline assignment: CDR1 KGHSH and CDR2 LQKENI. This CDR3 comprises 13 residues. In DNA, the CDR3 is TGTGCCAGCTCACCACAGAGGGAAACTGAAGCTTTCTTT. Protein product: CASSPQRETEAFF. The variable domain in full, completed from reference TRBV18 and TRBJ1-1, reads NAGVMQNPRHLVRRRGQEARLRCSPMKGHSHVYWYRQLPEEGLKFMVYLQKENIIDESGMPKERFSAEFPKEGPSILRIQQVVRGDSAAYFCASSPQRETEAFFGQGTRLTVV.

The table lists this clonotype with many counts. CDR3 residues: CASSKTGTGEREAFF. The CDR3 DNA follows: TGTGCCAGTAGTAAGACCGGGACAGGTGAGCGAGAAGCTTTCTTT. The chain employs TRBV19 and TRBJ1-1; 8 bases agree with TRBD1. Looked up from germline, CDR1 is LNHDA and CDR2 is SQIVND (reference sequence). The CDR3 is 15 amino acids. The J segment lost 8 bases and the V segment lost 4 bases, leaving 12 bases of the junction unmatched.

V and J are TRBV18 and TRBJ2-1, with 8 bases that match TRBD2. Germline V lookup: CDR1 KGHSH, CDR2 LQKENI. This CDR3 has 16 amino acids. The junction had 14 bases not matched to a gene; V was cut back by 6 bases and J by 7 bases. CDR3 nucleotide sequence: TGTGCCAGCTCTCTACGGACTAGCACAGGAGGGAATGAGCAGTTCTTC. Its translation is CASSLRTSTGGNEQFF.

The chain recombines TRBV27 with TRBJ2-3, with D possibly matching TRBD1 (5 bases). There are 12 residues in the CDR3. Trimming cost V 5 bases and J 5 bases, with 8 bases left between them. Germline V gives CDR1 MNHEY, CDR2 SMNVEV (reference sequence). CDR3 sequence (DNA): TGTGCCAGCAGTATTCAGGGAGATACGCAGTATTTT. The encoded protein is CASSIQGDTQYF.

J is TRBJ2-7 and V is TRBV18; D remains ambiguous. The CDR3 consists of 14 residues. Germline CDR1 KGHSH, CDR2 LQKENI. V was trimmed by 6 bases and J by 0 bases, leaving 12 bases between them. CDR3 loop: CASSPDRSSYEQYF. CDR3 DNA sequence: TGTGCCAGCTCGCCTGACCGGAGCTCCTACGAGCAGTACTTC.

CDR3 sequence: CASSLAGGDNEQFF. The CDR3 DNA reads as TGTGCCAGCAGCTTAGCGGGAGGAGACAATGAGCAGTTCTTC. This chain connects TRBV7-9 to TRBJ2-1; perhaps TRBD2 as D (6 bases). Deletions cut 0 bases from V and 5 bases from J, with 8 bases between. The germline gives CDR1 SEHNR, CDR2 FQNEAQ (reference sequence). The CDR3 totals 14 residues.

The chain combines TRBV28 with TRBJ2-1; D may be TRBD2 (5 bases). The CDR3 loop spans 15 amino acids. CDR1 and CDR2 from the germline V gene are MDHEN and SYDVKM. Trimming removed 1 base from V and 10 bases from J, with 17 bases in between. The DNA of the CDR3 is TGTGCCAGCAGTTTATCTCGGCGGGCCAAGGGCGAGCAGTTCTTC. This gives the protein CASSLSRRAKGEQFF.

The V and J genes are TRBV2 and TRBJ2-7; 10 nucleotides match TRBD2. After removal of 9 bases from V and 5 bases from J, the junction contained 10 bases not matched to a gene. The CDR3 sequence is 14 residues long. CDR1 is SNHLY, CDR2 FYNNEI, per germline. Written as DNA, the CDR3 is TGTGCCAGTACGCGGACTAGCGGAAGGAACGAGCAGTACTTC. As protein: CASTRTSGRNEQYF.

The chain employs TRBV18 and TRBJ2-2; 7 nucleotides line up with TRBD2. The CDR3 extends over 16 amino acids. Trimming removed 6 bases from V and 0 bases from J; junction bases left unmatched: 7. CDR1 is KGHSH, CDR2 LQKENI, per germline. Here the CDR3 DNA reads TGTGCCAGCTCGGGGGGGACCGCGACGAACACCGGGGAGCTGTTTTTT. Translating it yields CASSGGTATNTGELFF.